This T cell receptor beta chain appears in the sequencing data of a study of blood T cell repertoires in COVID-19. The table came from immunoSEQ multiplex PCR; TCRdb's copy has only in-frame clones and leaves some out. The data contain fewer than 250,000 clones, 85% to 90% of them singletons. This TCR came from a man in his forties or fifties who had been exposed to COVID-19. The sequenced sample consisted of PBMCs or T cells enriched from blood (not recorded which).

The CDR3 here is CASSLGQSNTEAFF. The CDR3 DNA sequence: TGTGCCAGCAGCCTGGGACAGTCGAACACTGAAGCTTTCTTT. This rearrangement joins TRBV11-3 to TRBJ1-1, with TRBD1 matching over 7 bases. CDR3 length: 14 residues. The V and J ends lost 5 bases and 1 base, in that order; junction bases with no gene match: 4. CDR1 and CDR2 (germline): SGHNT, YENEEA.